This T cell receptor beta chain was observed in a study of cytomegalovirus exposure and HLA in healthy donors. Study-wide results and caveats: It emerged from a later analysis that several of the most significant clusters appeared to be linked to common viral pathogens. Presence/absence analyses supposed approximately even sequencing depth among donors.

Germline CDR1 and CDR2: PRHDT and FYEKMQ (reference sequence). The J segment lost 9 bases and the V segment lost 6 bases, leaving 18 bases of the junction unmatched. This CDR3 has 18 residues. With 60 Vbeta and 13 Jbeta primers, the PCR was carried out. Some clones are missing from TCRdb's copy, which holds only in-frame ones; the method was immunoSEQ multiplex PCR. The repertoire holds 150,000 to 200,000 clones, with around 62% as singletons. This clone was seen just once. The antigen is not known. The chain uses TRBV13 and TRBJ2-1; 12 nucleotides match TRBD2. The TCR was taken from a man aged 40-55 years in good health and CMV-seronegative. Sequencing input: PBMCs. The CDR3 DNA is TGTGCCAGCAGACGACTAGCGGGAGACACCCAGGTTTATAGTGAGCAGTTCTTC. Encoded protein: CASRRLAGDTQVYSEQFF.